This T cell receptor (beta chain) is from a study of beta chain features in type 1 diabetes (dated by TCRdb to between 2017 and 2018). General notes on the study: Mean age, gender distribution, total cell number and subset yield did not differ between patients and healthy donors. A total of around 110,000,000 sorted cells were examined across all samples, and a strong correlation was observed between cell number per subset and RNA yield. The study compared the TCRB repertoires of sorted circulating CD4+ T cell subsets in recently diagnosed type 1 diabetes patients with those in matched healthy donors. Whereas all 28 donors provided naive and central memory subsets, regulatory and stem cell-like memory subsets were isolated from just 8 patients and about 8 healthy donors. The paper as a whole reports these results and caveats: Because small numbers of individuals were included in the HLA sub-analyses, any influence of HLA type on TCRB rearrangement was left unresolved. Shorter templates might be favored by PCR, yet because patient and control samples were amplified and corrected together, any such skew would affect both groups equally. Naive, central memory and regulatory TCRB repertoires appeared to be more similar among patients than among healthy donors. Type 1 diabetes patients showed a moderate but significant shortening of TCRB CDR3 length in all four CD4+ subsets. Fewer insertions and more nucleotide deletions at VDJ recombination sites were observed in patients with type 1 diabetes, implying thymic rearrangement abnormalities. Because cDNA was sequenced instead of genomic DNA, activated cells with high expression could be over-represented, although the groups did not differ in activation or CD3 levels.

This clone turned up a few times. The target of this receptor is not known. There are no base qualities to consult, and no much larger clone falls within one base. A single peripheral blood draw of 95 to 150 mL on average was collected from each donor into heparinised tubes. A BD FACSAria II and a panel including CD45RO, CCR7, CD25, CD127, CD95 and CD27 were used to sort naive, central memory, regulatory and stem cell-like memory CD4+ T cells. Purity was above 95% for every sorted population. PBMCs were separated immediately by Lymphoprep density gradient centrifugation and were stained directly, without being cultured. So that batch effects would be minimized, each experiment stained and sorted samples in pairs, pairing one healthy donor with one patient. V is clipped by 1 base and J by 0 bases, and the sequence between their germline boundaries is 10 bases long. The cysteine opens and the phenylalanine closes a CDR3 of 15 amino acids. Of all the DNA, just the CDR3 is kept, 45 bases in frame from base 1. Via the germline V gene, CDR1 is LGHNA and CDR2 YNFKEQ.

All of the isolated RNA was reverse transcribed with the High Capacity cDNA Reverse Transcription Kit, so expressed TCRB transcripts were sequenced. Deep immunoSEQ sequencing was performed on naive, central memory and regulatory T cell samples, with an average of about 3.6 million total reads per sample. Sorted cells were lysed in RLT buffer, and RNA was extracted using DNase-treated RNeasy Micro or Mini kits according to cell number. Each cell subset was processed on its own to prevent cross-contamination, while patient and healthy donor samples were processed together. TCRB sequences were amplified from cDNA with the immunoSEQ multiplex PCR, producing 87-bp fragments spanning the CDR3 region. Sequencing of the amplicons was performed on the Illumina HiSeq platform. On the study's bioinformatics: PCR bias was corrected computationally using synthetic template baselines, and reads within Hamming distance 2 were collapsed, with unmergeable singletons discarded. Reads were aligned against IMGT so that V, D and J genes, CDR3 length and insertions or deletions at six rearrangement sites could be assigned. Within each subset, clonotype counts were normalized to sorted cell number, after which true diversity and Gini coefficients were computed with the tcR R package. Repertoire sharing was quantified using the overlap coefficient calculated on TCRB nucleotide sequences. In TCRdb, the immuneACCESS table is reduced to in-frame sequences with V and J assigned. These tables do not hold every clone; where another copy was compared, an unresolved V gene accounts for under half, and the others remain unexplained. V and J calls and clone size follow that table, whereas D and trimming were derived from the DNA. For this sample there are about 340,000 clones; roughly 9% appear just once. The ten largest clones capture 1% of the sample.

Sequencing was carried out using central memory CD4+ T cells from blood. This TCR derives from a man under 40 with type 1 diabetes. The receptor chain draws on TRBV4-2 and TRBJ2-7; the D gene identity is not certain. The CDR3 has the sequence CASSQVMASSYEQYF. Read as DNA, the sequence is TGTGCCAGCAGCCAAGTTATGGCGAGCTCCTACGAGCAGTACTTC.